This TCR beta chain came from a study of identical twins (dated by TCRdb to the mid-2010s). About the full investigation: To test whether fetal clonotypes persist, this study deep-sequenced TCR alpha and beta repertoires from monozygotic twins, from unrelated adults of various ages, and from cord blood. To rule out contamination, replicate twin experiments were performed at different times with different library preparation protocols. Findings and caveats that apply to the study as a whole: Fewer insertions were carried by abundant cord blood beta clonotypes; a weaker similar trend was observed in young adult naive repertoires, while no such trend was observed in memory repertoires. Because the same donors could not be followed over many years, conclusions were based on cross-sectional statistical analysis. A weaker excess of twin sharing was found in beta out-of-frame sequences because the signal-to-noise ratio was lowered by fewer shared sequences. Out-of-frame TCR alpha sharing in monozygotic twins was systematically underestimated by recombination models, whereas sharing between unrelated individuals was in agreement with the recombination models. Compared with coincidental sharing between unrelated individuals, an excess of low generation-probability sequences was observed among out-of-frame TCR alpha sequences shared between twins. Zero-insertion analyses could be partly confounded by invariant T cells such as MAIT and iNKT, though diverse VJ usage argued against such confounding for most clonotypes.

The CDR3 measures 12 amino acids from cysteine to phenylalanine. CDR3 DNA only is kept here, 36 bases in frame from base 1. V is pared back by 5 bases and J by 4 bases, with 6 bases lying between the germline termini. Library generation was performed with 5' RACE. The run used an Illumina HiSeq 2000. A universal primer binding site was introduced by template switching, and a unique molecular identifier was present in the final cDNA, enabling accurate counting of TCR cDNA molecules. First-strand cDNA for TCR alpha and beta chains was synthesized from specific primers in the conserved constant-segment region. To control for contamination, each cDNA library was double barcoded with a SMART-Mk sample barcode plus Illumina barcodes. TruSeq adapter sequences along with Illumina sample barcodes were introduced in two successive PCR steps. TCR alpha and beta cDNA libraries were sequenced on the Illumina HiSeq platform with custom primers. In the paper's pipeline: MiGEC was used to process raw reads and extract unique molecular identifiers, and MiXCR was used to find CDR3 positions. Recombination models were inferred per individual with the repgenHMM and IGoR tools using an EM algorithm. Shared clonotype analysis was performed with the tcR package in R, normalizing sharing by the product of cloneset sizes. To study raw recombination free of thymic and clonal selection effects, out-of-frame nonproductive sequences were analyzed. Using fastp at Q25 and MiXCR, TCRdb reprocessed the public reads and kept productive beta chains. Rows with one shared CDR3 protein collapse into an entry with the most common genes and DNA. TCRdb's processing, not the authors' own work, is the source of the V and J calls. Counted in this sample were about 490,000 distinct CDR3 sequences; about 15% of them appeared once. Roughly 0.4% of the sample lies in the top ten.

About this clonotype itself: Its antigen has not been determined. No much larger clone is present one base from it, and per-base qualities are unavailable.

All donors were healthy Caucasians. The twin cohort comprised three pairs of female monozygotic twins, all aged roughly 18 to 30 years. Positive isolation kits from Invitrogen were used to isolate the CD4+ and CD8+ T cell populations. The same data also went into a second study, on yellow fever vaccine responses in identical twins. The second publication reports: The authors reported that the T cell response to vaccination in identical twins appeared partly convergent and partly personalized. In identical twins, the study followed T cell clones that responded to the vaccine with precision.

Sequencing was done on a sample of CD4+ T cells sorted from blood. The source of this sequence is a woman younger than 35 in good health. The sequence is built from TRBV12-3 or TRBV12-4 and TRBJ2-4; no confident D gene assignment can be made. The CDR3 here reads CASSRRKNIQYF. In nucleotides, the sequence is TGTGCCAGCAGTCGGCGGAAAAACATTCAGTACTTC.